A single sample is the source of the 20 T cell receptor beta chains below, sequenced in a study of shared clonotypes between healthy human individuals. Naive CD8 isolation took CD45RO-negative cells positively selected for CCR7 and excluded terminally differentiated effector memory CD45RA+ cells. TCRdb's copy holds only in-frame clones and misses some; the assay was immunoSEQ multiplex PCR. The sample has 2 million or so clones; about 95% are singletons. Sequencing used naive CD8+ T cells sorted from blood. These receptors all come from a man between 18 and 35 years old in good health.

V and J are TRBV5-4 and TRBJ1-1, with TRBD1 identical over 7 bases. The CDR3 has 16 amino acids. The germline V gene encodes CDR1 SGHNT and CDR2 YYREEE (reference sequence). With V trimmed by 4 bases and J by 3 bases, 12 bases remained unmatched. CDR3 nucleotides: TGTGCCAGCAGCGGGGGGGACAGAACCATGGACACTGAAGCTTTCTTT. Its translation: CASSGGDRTMDTEAFF.

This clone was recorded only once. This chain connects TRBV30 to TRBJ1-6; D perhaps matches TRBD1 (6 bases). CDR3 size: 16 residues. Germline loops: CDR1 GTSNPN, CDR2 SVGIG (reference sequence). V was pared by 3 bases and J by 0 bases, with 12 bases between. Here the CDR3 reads CAWSGTGNSYNSPLHF. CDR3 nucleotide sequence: TGTGCCTGGAGCGGAACAGGGAACTCCTATAATTCACCCCTCCACTTT.

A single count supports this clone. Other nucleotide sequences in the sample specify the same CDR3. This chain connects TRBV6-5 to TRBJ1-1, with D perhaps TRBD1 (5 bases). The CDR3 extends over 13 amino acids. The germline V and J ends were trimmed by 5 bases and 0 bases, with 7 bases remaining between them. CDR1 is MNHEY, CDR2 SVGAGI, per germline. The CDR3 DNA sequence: TGTGCCAGCAGTCCGGGACTGAACACTGAAGCTTTCTTT. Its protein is CASSPGLNTEAFF.

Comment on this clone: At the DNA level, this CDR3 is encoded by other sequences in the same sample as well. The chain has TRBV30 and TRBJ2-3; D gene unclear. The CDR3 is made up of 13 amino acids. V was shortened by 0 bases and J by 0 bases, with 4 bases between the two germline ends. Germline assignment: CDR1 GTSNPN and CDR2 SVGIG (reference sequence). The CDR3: CAWSVGSTDTQYF. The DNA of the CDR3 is TGTGCCTGGAGTGTCGGGAGCACAGATACGCAGTATTTT. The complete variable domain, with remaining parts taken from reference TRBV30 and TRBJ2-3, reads SQTIHQWPATLVQPVGSPLSLECTVEGTSNPNLYWYRQAAGRGLQLLFYSVGIGQISSEVPQNLSASRPQDRQFILSSKKLLLSDSGFYLCAWSVGSTDTQYFGPGTRLTVL.

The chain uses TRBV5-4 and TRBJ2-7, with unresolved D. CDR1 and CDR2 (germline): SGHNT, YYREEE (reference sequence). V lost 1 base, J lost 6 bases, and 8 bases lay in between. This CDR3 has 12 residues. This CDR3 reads CASSLRFSEQYF. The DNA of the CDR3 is TGTGCCAGCAGCTTGAGGTTTTCCGAGCAGTACTTC.

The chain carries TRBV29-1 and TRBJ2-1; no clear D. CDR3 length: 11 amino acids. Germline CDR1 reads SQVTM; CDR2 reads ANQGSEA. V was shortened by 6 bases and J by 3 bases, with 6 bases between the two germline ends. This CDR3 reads CSVPFYNEQFF. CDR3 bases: TGCAGCGTCCCGTTCTACAATGAGCAGTTCTTC.

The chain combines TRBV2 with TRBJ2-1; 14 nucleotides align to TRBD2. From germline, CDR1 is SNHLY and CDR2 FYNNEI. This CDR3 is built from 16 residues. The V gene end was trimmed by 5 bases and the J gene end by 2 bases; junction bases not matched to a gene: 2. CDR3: CASSTGLAGAYNEQFF. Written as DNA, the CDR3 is TGTGCCAGCAGTACGGGACTAGCGGGAGCCTACAATGAGCAGTTCTTC.

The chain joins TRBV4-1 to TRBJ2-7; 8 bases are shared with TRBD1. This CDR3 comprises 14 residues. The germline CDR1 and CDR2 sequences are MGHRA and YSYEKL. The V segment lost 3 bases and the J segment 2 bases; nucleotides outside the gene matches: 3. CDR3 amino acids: CASSHLQGAYEQYF. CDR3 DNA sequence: TGCGCCAGCAGCCATTTACAGGGGGCCTACGAGCAGTACTTC.

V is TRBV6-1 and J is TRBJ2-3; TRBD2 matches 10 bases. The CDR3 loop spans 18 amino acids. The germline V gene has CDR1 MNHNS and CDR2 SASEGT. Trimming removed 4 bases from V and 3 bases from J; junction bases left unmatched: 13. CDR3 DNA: TGTGCCAGCAGTGCATTGTTAGGATCGGGACTAGCGACAGATACGCAGTATTTT. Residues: CASSALLGSGLATDTQYF.

CDR3 sequence reads: CASWGQGITDTQYF. Here the CDR3 DNA reads TGCGCCAGCTGGGGACAGGGGATCACAGATACGCAGTATTTT. The chain links TRBV5-1 to TRBJ2-3; the match to TRBD1 covers 10 bases. This CDR3 spans 14 amino acids. V lost 7 bases and J lost 2; bases outside the gene matches: 4. Germline CDR1 is SGHRS and CDR2 is YFSETQ.

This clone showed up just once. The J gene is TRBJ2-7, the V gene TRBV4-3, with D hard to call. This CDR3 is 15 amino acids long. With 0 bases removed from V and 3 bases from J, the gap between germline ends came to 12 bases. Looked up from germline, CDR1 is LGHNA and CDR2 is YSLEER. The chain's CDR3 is CASSQDLQAGYEQYF. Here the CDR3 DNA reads TGCGCCAGCAGCCAAGATCTGCAGGCCGGCTACGAGCAGTACTTC.

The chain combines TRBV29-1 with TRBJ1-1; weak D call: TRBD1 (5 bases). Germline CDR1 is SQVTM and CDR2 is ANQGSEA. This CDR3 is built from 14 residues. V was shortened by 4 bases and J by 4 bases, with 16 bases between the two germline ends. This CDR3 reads CSVGRQGLSTEAFF. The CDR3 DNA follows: TGCAGCGTTGGCCGCCAGGGATTGAGCACTGAAGCTTTCTTT.

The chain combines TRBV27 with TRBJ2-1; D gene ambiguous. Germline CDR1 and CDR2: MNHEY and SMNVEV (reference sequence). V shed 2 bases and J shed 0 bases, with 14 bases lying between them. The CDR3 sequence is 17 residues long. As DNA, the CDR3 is TGTGCCAGCAGTTTAGAGGTGGGGTTCGGCTCCTACAATGAGCAGTTCTTC. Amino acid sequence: CASSLEVGFGSYNEQFF.

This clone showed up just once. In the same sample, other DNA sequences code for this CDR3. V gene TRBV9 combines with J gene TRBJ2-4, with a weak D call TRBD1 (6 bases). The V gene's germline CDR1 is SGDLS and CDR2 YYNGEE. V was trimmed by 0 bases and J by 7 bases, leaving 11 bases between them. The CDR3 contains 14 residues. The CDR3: CASSVGGLGNIQYF. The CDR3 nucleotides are TGTGCCAGCAGCGTAGGGGGGCTAGGTAACATTCAGTACTTC.

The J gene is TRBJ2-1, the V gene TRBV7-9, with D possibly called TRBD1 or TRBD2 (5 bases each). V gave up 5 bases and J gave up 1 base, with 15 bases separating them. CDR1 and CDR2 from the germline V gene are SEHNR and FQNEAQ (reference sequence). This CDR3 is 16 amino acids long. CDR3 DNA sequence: TGTGCCAGCAGCGAGATTTGGGGGATGTCCTACAATGAGCAGTTCTTC. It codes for CASSEIWGMSYNEQFF. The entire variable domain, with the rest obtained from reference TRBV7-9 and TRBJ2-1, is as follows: DTGVSQNPRHKITKRGQNVTFRCDPISEHNRLYWYRQTLGQGPEFLTYFQNEAQLEKSRLLSDRFSAERPKGSFSTLEIQRTEQGDSAMYLCASSEIWGMSYNEQFFGPGTRLTVL.

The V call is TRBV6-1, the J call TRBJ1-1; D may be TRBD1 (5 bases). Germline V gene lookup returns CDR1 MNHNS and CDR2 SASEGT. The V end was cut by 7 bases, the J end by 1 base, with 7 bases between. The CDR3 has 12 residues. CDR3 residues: CASNQGNTEAFF. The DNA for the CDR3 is TGTGCCAGCAATCAGGGGAACACTGAAGCTTTCTTT.

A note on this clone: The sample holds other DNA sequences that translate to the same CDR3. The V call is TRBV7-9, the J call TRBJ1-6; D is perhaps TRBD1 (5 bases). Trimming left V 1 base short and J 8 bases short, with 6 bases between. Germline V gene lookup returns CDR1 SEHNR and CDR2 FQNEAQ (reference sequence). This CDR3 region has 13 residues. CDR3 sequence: CASSLVGDSPLHF. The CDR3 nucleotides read TGTGCCAGCAGCTTAGTGGGGGATTCACCCCTCCACTTT.

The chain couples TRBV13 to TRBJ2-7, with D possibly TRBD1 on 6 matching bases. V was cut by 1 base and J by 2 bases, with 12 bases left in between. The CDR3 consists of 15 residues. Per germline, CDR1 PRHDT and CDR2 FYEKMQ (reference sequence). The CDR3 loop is CASSLAAGETYEQYF. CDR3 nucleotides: TGTGCCAGCAGCTTAGCGGCAGGGGAAACCTACGAGCAGTACTTC.

The CDR3 bases are TGTGCCAGCAGTCCCGGGACTAGCGGGAGGTCAGACACCGGGGAGCTGTTTTTT. Translating gives CASSPGTSGRSDTGELFF. This chain connects TRBV27 to TRBJ2-2, with 15 nucleotides matching TRBD2. The CDR3 loop spans 18 amino acids. The V gene end was trimmed by 5 bases and the J gene end by 3 bases; junction bases not matched to a gene: 7. CDR1 MNHEY and CDR2 SMNVEV come from the germline V gene (reference sequence).

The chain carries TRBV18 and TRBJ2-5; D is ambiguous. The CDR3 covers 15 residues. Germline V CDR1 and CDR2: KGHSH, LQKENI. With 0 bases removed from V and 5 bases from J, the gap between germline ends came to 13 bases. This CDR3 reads CASSPPSYLRETQYF. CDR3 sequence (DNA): TGTGCCAGCTCACCACCGAGTTACTTGAGGGAGACCCAGTACTTC.